A selection of T cell receptor beta chains follows, all from one sample in a study of OX40 agonist ivuxolimab in advanced cancers. The repertoire was sequenced with immunoSEQ multiplex PCR; TCRdb's copy has only in-frame clones and lacks some. The data contain about 25,000 clones, 86% of them singletons. The sequences come from CD4+ or CD8+ T cells sorted from blood, collected in a trial of the OX40 agonist ivuxolimab. The origin of the receptors is an adult with an advanced solid tumor such as melanoma, head and neck, liver or kidney cancer. CDR3s include the opening cysteine and the closing phenylalanine or tryptophan. The D gene is left open where the match is weak. Rows give clone size only sometimes, using once, few, many, or a class for an expanded clone.

>TRBJ2-7|.|.|TRBV5-1
CASSWGEGEQYF
TGCGCCAGCAGCTGGGGAGAGGGCGAGCAGTACTTC
>TRBJ2-5|TRBD1|.|TRBV6-5
CASRTQGPEYF
TGTGCCAGCAGGACACAGGGGCCTGAGTACTTC
>TRBJ1-2|.|.|TRBV6-5
CASNQQGGFGYTF
TGTGCCAGCAACCAACAGGGTGGCTTTGGCTACACCTTC
>TRBJ1-5|.|.|TRBV5-8
CASSLPGGQPQHF
TGTGCCAGCAGCTTGCCAGGCGGCCAGCCCCAGCATTTT
>TRBJ1-2|.|.|TRBV7-8
CASSLASGDGYTF
TGTGCCAGCAGCTTAGCGAGTGGTGATGGCTACACCTTC
>TRBJ1-5|.|.|TRBV7-2
CASSYGLYRVFSNQPQHF
TGTGCCAGCAGCTACGGACTATACAGGGTTTTTAGCAATCAGCCCCAGCATTTT
>TRBJ1-1|.|.|TRBV29-1
CSALGVSNTEAFF
TGCAGCGCCCTCGGGGTCAGCAACACTGAAGCTTTCTTT
>TRBJ1-1|.|.|TRBV5-4
CASSLAAGTEAFF
TGTGCCAGCAGCTTGGCCGCCGGTACTGAAGCTTTCTTT
>TRBJ2-7|TRBD1|.|TRBV19
CASSIGGQGAVYEQYF
TGTGCCAGTAGTATAGGGGGACAGGGAGCCGTCTACGAGCAGTACTTC
>TRBJ2-5|TRBD2|.|TRBV27
CASSLRDYGGMETQYF
TGTGCCAGCAGTTTACGGGACTACGGCGGGATGGAGACCCAGTACTTC
>TRBJ1-1|.|.|TRBV19
CASSIGGRHTEAFF
TGTGCCAGTAGTATAGGAGGGCGGCACACTGAAGCTTTCTTT
>TRBJ2-7|.|.|TRBV11-3
CASSPRTDHREQYF
TGTGCCAGCAGCCCCAGGACAGACCATAGGGAGCAGTACTTC
>TRBJ1-3|.|.|TRBV5-6
CASSLEGIDTIYF
TGTGCCAGCAGCTTGGAGGGCATCGACACCATATATTTT
>TRBJ1-1|.|.|TRBV19
CASSLIINTEAFF
TGTGCCAGTAGCCTCATTATAAACACTGAAGCTTTCTTT
>TRBJ1-1|TRBD1|.|TRBV7-6
CASKQGAMNTEAFF
TGTGCCAGCAAACAGGGGGCCATGAACACTGAAGCTTTCTTT
>TRBJ1-1|TRBD1|.|TRBV7-8
CASSYRGHTEAFF
TGTGCCAGCAGCTACAGGGGGCACACTGAAGCTTTCTTT
>TRBJ2-6|TRBD2|.|TRBV5-6
CASSLALAGGRGVLTF
TGTGCCAGCAGCTTGGCACTAGCGGGAGGGAGAGGAGTCCTGACTTTC
>TRBJ2-5|TRBD2|.|TRBV5-4
CASSTLAGPLQETQYF
TGTGCCAGCAGCACACTAGCGGGACCTCTCCAAGAGACCCAGTACTTC
>TRBJ1-2|.|.|TRBV19
CASSILPTALFGYTF
TGTGCCAGTAGTATCCTTCCCACAGCTTTGTTTGGCTACACCTTC
>TRBJ2-1|TRBD2|.|TRBV15
CATSRDRREVPDNEQFF
TGTGCCACCAGCAGAGATCGGCGGGAGGTCCCCGATAATGAGCAGTTCTTC
>TRBJ1-1|.|once|TRBV7-9
CASSDDRNTEAFF
TGTGCCAGCAGCGACGACAGGAACACTGAAGCTTTCTTT
>TRBJ2-1|TRBD2|.|TRBV28
CASSSGTSGSDEQFF
TGTGCCAGCAGTTCTGGGACTAGCGGGAGCGATGAGCAGTTCTTC